Listed below are T cell receptor beta chains from one sample, sequenced in a study of chemoradiotherapy in HPV16-positive cancers. Sequencing used immunoSEQ multiplex PCR; TCRdb keeps in-frame clones, though not all of them. The data show approximately 50,000 clones, over 85% seen once. Here the sequenced sample was blood, taken from a patient who underwent chemoradiotherapy. The receptors here all came from a human donor with HPV-associated anogenital cancer. Both conserved end residues are part of each CDR3. The D gene is left open where the match is weak. Size tells how often a clone was seen (once, few, many) or the class of an expanded clone, and some rows leave it out.

J gene	D gene	V gene	clone size	CDR3 DNA	CDR3 protein
TRBJ1-5	NA	TRBV7-2	few	TGTGCCAGCAGCTTTACTCGGCAGCCCCAGCATTTT	CASSFTRQPQHF
TRBJ2-3	TRBD2	TRBV5-1	NA	TGCGCCAGCAGCTTGGGGACTAGCAGACTTGTAGATACGCAGTATTTT	CASSLGTSRLVDTQYF
TRBJ2-2	NA	TRBV18	NA	TGTGCCAGCTCACCACCGGGTGAGGGCACCGGGGAGCTGTTTTTT	CASSPPGEGTGELFF
TRBJ1-2	NA	TRBV7-9	NA	TGTGCCAGCAGCTTAGAGGCGATCTATGGCTACACCTTC	CASSLEAIYGYTF
TRBJ2-5	NA	TRBV11-3	NA	TGTGCCAGCAGCTTAGGTGGGGCCGGGGAGACCCAGTACTTC	CASSLGGAGETQYF
TRBJ2-7	NA	TRBV14	NA	TGTGCCAGCAGCCGAGAAGGGGTCTTACGCTACGAGCAGTACTTC	CASSREGVLRYEQYF
TRBJ2-7	NA	TRBV20-1	NA	TGCAGTGCCTCTTCGGTGGGGGAGCAGTACTTC	CSASSVGEQYF
TRBJ1-2	NA	TRBV7-2	once	TGTGCCAGCAGGTGGGGGATGGATGGCTACACCTTC	CASRWGMDGYTF
TRBJ2-7	NA	TRBV7-2	NA	TGTGCCAGCAGCTTCGACAGACACTACGAGCAGTACTTC	CASSFDRHYEQYF
TRBJ2-2	NA	TRBV4-3	NA	TGCGCCAGCAGCCCCCGGACTTATAGTGGGTACACCGGGGAGCTGTTTTTT	CASSPRTYSGYTGELFF
TRBJ1-2	TRBD1	TRBV5-1	NA	TGCGCCAGCAGCTTGGCCCTCTCGGACAGGGTGAACTATGGCTACACCTTC	CASSLALSDRVNYGYTF
TRBJ2-3	NA	TRBV14	NA	TGTGCCAGCAGCCTAAGAAACCGTCAGGGGCGCGGAGATACGCAGTATTTT	CASSLRNRQGRGDTQYF
TRBJ2-3	NA	TRBV29-1	few	TGCAGCGTTCAAGGGGTCGGGACAGATACGCAGTATTTT	CSVQGVGTDTQYF
TRBJ2-3	TRBD2	TRBV7-8	few	TGTGCCAGCAGCCCTAATCGGGGGGGCCTGGCAGATACGCAGTATTTT	CASSPNRGGLADTQYF
TRBJ1-1	NA	TRBV6-4	few	TGTGCCAGCAGTGACAGGGAGAACACTGAAGCTTTCTTT	CASSDRENTEAFF
TRBJ2-3	NA	TRBV10-1	NA	TGCGCCAGCAGAAGCGGAGGGGGTACGCAGTATTTT	CASRSGGGTQYF
TRBJ2-1	TRBD2	TRBV5-1	NA	TGCGCCAGCAGCCGTATAGCGGGGGAGACCTACAATGAGCAGTTCTTC	CASSRIAGETYNEQFF
TRBJ1-3	TRBD1	TRBV4-3	NA	TGCGCCAGCAGCCAGCGGACAGGGACTGGAAACACCATATATTTT	CASSQRTGTGNTIYF
TRBJ1-1	NA	TRBV4-3	NA	TGCGCCAGCAGCCAGACTACCGCGAACACTGAAGCTTTCTTT	CASSQTTANTEAFF
TRBJ1-2	NA	TRBV6-1	NA	TGTGCCAGCTTCCAGGAGGGCTACACCTTC	CASFQEGYTF
TRBJ2-7	TRBD1	TRBV5-1	NA	TGCGCCAGCAGCTTCGTGGCCGGGACAGGGATCGAGCAGTACTTC	CASSFVAGTGIEQYF
TRBJ2-5	TRBD1	TRBV7-6	NA	TGTGCCAGCAGCTTGACAGGGGACCGGGAGACCCAGTACTTC	CASSLTGDRETQYF
TRBJ2-3	TRBD2	TRBV9	NA	TGTGCCAGCAGCGTACTAGCGGGGGCCACAGATACGCAGTATTTT	CASSVLAGATDTQYF
TRBJ1-1	NA	TRBV6-5	NA	TGTGCCAGCAGTTACTCCAAATGGACAAACACTGAAGCTTTCTTT	CASSYSKWTNTEAFF
TRBJ2-5	NA	TRBV6-1	NA	TGTGCCAGCACCGAAGGGAGGATCAGGGGGGAGACCCAGTACTTC	CASTEGRIRGETQYF
TRBJ2-5	NA	TRBV2	NA	TGTGCCAGCAGTGAAACGGAGACCCAGTACTTC	CASSETETQYF
TRBJ1-2	NA	TRBV19	NA	TGTGCCAGTAGCAGGGTAGAGAACTATGGCTACACCTTC	CASSRVENYGYTF
TRBJ2-5	TRBD2	TRBV27	NA	TGTGCCAGCAGTCTCCTAACTAGCGCGGGGAAGGGGACCCAGTACTTC	CASSLLTSAGKGTQYF
TRBJ2-3	NA	TRBV7-9	NA	TGTGCCAGCAGCTTAGTATCAGGGGTTGCAGATACGCAGTATTTT	CASSLVSGVADTQYF
TRBJ1-1	NA	TRBV10-1	NA	TGCGCCAGCAGTGTAGGGGGGGAAGCTGAAGCTTTCTTT	CASSVGGEAEAFF
TRBJ1-5	NA	TRBV19	NA	TGTGCCAGTACCTCGTCGGGGCACCTCTATAGCAATCAGCCCCAGCATTTT	CASTSSGHLYSNQPQHF
TRBJ2-2	TRBD1	TRBV19	NA	TGTGCCAGTAGTAAGACAGGGGGCAACACCGGGGAGCTGTTTTTT	CASSKTGGNTGELFF
TRBJ2-1	NA	TRBV5-1	NA	TGCGCCAGCAGCTTGGCCAGGGGACCTTCCTACAATGAGCAGTTCTTC	CASSLARGPSYNEQFF
TRBJ1-5	NA	TRBV4-2	NA	TGTGCCAGCAGCCAAGGACCGGATCAGCCCCAGCATTTT	CASSQGPDQPQHF
TRBJ1-4	NA	TRBV19	NA	TGTGCCAGTAGTATGAATCGGGGGGCGAGAGAAAAACTGTTTTTT	CASSMNRGAREKLFF
TRBJ1-3	TRBD1	TRBV5-5	NA	TGTGCCAGCAGCTTCGGCAGGGGGCCACAGACCTCTGGAAACACCATATATTTT	CASSFGRGPQTSGNTIYF
TRBJ2-5	NA	TRBV6-5	NA	TGTGCCAGCAGTTTGGGACCCTTGGAGACCCAGTACTTC	CASSLGPLETQYF
TRBJ2-3	NA	TRBV6-4	NA	TGTGCCAGCAGTGAAACGGTGGGGGAGCGAGATACGCAGTATTTT	CASSETVGERDTQYF
TRBJ1-2	TRBD1	TRBV27	NA	TGTGCCAGCAGTTACCGGACAGGGGATGGCTACACCTTC	CASSYRTGDGYTF
TRBJ2-1	TRBD2	TRBV15	NA	TGTGCCACCAGCAGAGGGACTAGCGGGAGGTACAATGAGCAGTTCTTC	CATSRGTSGRYNEQFF
TRBJ2-7	NA	TRBV6-5	once	TGTGCCAGCAGTTCCCCCGCCGACCGCGACGAGCAGTACTTC	CASSSPADRDEQYF
TRBJ2-2	NA	TRBV27	NA	TGTGCCAGCAGTTTCGGCCCCCGAGGATCCGGGGAGCTGTTTTTT	CASSFGPRGSGELFF
TRBJ2-1	NA	TRBV4-1	NA	TGCGCCAGCAGCCAACAACAGGGAGATGAGCAGTTCTTC	CASSQQQGDEQFF
TRBJ2-4	TRBD1	TRBV5-1	NA	TGCGCCAGCAGCAGTATACAGGGGAATGGCAAAAACATTCAGTACTTC	CASSSIQGNGKNIQYF
TRBJ2-1	TRBD2	TRBV10-3	NA	TGTGCCATCAGTGAGCTAGCGGGTTCCTACAATGAGCAGTTCTTC	CAISELAGSYNEQFF
TRBJ1-2	TRBD1	TRBV19	NA	TGTGCCGGAACAGGGGGCGACTATGGCTACACCTTC	CAGTGGDYGYTF
TRBJ2-3	NA	TRBV7-2	NA	TGTGCCAGCAGCCCCAGGGTTTCTCGCACAGATACGCAGTATTTT	CASSPRVSRTDTQYF
TRBJ1-4	TRBD1	TRBV7-6	NA	TGTGCCAGCAGCACACGGACAGGGGGCGGAGAAAAACTGTTTTTT	CASSTRTGGGEKLFF
TRBJ2-2	NA	TRBV29-1	NA	TGCAGCGTTATAAGGGTGGGCACCGGGGAGCTGTTTTTT	CSVIRVGTGELFF
TRBJ2-7	TRBD2	TRBV11-2	NA	TGTGCCAGCAGCTTGGGGGGGATGGAGCAGTACTTC	CASSLGGMEQYF
TRBJ1-2	NA	TRBV9	NA	TGTGCCAGCAGCGTCGGGGGTGAGGGCGGCTACACCTTC	CASSVGGEGGYTF
TRBJ2-2	NA	TRBV5-1	NA	TGCGCCAGCAGCTTAGAACTGAACACCGGGGAGCTGTTTTTT	CASSLELNTGELFF
TRBJ2-1	TRBD2	TRBV6-5	once	TGTGCCAGCAGCCGGACTAGCGCGGGGATAGGAGAGCAGTTCTTC	CASSRTSAGIGEQFF
TRBJ2-7	TRBD1	TRBV19	NA	TGTGCCAGTAGTATGGGGACAGGCGAGCAGTACTTC	CASSMGTGEQYF
TRBJ1-2	NA	TRBV9	NA	TGTGCCAGCAGCTCCGGGGAGACCAACTATGGCTACACCTTC	CASSSGETNYGYTF